This T cell receptor (beta chain) derives from a study of OX40 agonist ivuxolimab in advanced cancers. Describing the broader study: The costimulatory receptor OX40 (CD134) was targeted by ivuxolimab, a fully human IgG2 agonistic monoclonal antibody. The purpose of peripheral TCRbeta sequencing was to test whether ivuxolimab changed TCR sequence diversity and led to clonal T-cell expansion. Prior anti-PD-1, anti-PD-L1 or anti-CTLA-4 therapy was permitted, and checkpoint inhibitors had been received by about 37% of dose-escalation patients. Intravenous ivuxolimab was administered to patients every 2 weeks at six dose levels: 0.01, 0.1, 0.3, 1.5, 3 and 10 mg/kg. Of the 52 patients in dose escalation, approximately 20 had hepatocellular carcinoma, some 15 had melanoma, 9 had renal cell carcinoma and 9 had head and neck cancer. Partial responses were achieved by three dose-escalation patients, of whom one had hepatocellular carcinoma and two had cutaneous melanoma. The paper describes the monotherapy dose-escalation part (N of about 55 patients) of the phase I trial of ivuxolimab. A male proportion of roughly 80% and a mean age of approximately 61 years, ranging from roughly 23 to 85, were recorded for the dose-escalation cohort. Overall results and qualifications from the work: Low levels of normalized T-cell clonal expansion were also seen in some patients who did not respond. At doses of 0.1 to 3.0 mg/kg, clonal expansion of both CD4+ and CD8+ blood T cells was observed from baseline to week 6. The antigen specificity of the clonally expanded peripheral T cells was not determined. After ivuxolimab, more expanded clones were found on average in CD8+ T cells than in CD4+ T cells. Partial responders in the 0.1-3.0 mg/kg groups had among the lowest normalized peripheral clonal expansion, especially among CD8+ T cells.

A note on this clone: Its antigen has not been determined. No quality values exist for individual bases; no much larger clone is one base distant.

Patients with autoimmune disease history or receiving systemic immunosuppression were excluded from the trial. Peripheral blood for TCR sequencing was collected from all dose cohorts at baseline, on cycle 4 day 1, and on cycle 7 day 1. Samples were obtained from an open-label, multicenter, first-in-human phase I dose-escalation trial of ivuxolimab. The trial enrolled adults with locally advanced or metastatic head and neck squamous cell, hepatocellular, melanoma or renal cell carcinoma. Before TCR sequencing, CD4+ and CD8+ T cells were separately sorted from peripheral blood. Sequences SEHNR (CDR1) and FQNEAQ (CDR2) are obtained from the germline V gene (reference sequence). The CDR3 numbers 12 residues from cysteine through phenylalanine. Only the CDR3 part of the read is kept: 36 bases, read in frame from the first base. Compared with germline, V lacks 11 bases and J lacks 5 bases; bases without a gene match: 6.

To sequence the TCRbeta CDR3 region, genomic DNA was isolated from the sorted cells. The immunoSEQ Assay was used for sequencing of TCRbeta CDR3 regions. TCRdb mirrors the immuneACCESS table, restricted to in-frame sequences. Some clones are absent from its copies; in checked studies, under half trace to an unresolved V gene, and the reason for the others is unknown. The sample data list 30,000 to 35,000 clones, and approximately 89% of these were observed just once. The leading ten clones occupy about 35% of the sample. The chain uses TRBV7-9 and TRBJ2-1; 7 junctional bases match TRBD2. The TCR sequence derives from an adult with an advanced solid tumor such as melanoma, head and neck, liver or kidney cancer. The starting material was CD4+ or CD8+ T cells sorted from blood, obtained in a trial of the OX40 agonist ivuxolimab. The sequenced DNA is TGTGCCGGGGCTAGCGGAGACAATGAGCAGTTCTTC. The translation is CAGASGDNEQFF.